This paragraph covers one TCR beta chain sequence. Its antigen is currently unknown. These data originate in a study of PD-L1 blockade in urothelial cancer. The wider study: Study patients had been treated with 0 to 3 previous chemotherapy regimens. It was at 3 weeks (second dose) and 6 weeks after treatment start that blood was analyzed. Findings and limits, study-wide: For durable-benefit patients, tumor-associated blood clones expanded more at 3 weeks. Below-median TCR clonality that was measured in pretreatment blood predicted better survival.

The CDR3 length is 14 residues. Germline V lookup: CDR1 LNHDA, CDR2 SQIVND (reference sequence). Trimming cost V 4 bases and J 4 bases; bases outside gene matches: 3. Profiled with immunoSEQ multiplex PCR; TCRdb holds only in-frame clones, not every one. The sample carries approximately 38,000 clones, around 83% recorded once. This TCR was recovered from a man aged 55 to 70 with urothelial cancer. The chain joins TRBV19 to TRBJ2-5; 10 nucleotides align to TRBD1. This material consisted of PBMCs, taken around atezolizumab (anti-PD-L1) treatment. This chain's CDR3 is CASSTGQGSETQYF. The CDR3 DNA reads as TGTGCCAGTAGTACGGGACAGGGGTCAGAGACCCAGTACTTC.